These T cell receptor beta chains were read from a single sample in a study of T cell repertoires in ileal Crohn's disease. The table came from immunoSEQ multiplex PCR; TCRdb's copy has only in-frame clones and leaves some out. The table lists about 9,400 clones, 78% of them singletons, with roughly 18% in the top ten. Sequenced sample: ileal tissue. The receptors stem from an adult with Crohn's disease. CDR3s include the opening cysteine and the closing phenylalanine or tryptophan. The D gene is left open where the match is weak. The listing skips clone size in some rows; elsewhere it reads once, few, many or a size class.

v_call	cdr3_length	d_call	clone_size	j_call	cdr3_aa	cdr3_nt
TRBV28	15	-	-	TRBJ2-7	CASSLNQGFPYEQYF	TGTGCCAGCAGTTTAAATCAGGGGTTCCCCTACGAGCAGTACTTC
TRBV7-9	15	-	few	TRBJ1-3	CASSPLQGSGNTIYF	TGTGCCAGCAGCCCTCTACAGGGCTCTGGAAACACCATATATTTT
TRBV5-6	13	-	-	TRBJ2-2	CASGVMGGGELFF	TGTGCCAGCGGCGTTATGGGGGGCGGGGAGCTGTTTTTT
TRBV5-4	16	TRBD2	-	TRBJ2-1	CASSHDLAGGYNEQFF	TGTGCCAGCAGCCACGATCTAGCGGGGGGCTACAATGAGCAGTTCTTC
TRBV19	15	TRBD2	-	TRBJ2-5	CASSPSGRAGETQYF	TGTGCCAGTTCTCCTAGCGGGAGGGCCGGGGAGACCCAGTACTTC
TRBV28	12	-	once	TRBJ1-1	CASSSVNTEAFF	TGTGCCAGCAGCTCGGTGAACACTGAAGCTTTCTTT
TRBV30	15	-	once	TRBJ2-3	CAWSVRGYSTDTQYF	TGTGCCTGGAGTGTCCGGGGATATAGCACAGATACGCAGTATTTT
TRBV28	18	-	-	TRBJ1-3	CASSLFGMVLQSGNTIYF	TGTGCCAGCAGTTTATTTGGCATGGTATTACAGTCTGGAAACACCATATATTTT
TRBV5-1	16	TRBD1	-	TRBJ2-6	CASSSKQGTGANVLTF	TGCGCCAGCAGCTCGAAACAGGGGACTGGGGCCAACGTCCTGACTTTC
TRBV2	11	-	few	TRBJ2-7	CASNSIHEQYF	TGTGCCAGCAATAGTATCCACGAGCAGTACTTC
TRBV11-3	12	TRBD2	-	TRBJ2-4	CASSSGGNIQYF	TGTGCCAGCAGCTCCGGGGGGAACATTCAGTACTTC
TRBV30	14	-	-	TRBJ2-1	CAWSRVSGNNEQFF	TGTGCCTGGAGTAGGGTTAGCGGTAACAATGAGCAGTTCTTC
TRBV4-3	17	-	-	TRBJ2-7	CASSQTLGVGEVDEQYF	TGCGCCAGCAGCCAAACCCTCGGGGTGGGGGAGGTCGACGAGCAGTACTTC
TRBV5-1	15	TRBD1	once	TRBJ1-2	CASSRLVGQGDGYTF	TGCGCCAGCTCAAGGTTGGTGGGACAGGGGGATGGCTACACCTTC
TRBV19	14	-	-	TRBJ1-1	CASSTKGRETEAFF	TGTGCCAGTAGTACGAAAGGGAGGGAGACTGAAGCTTTCTTT
TRBV28	15	TRBD2	-	TRBJ2-7	CASSYKSGSPREQYF	TGTGCCAGCAGTTATAAAAGCGGGAGTCCTCGGGAGCAGTACTTC
TRBV27	13	-	-	TRBJ2-7	CASSPQGPYEQYF	TGTGCCAGCAGTCCCCAGGGTCCCTACGAGCAGTACTTC
TRBV5-4	16	-	few	TRBJ2-3	CASSTGTPMSTDTQYF	TGTGCCAGCAGCACCGGGACACCGATGAGCACAGATACGCAGTATTTT
TRBV6-5	15	-	-	TRBJ2-7	CASKWGQGRSYEQYF	TGTGCCAGCAAGTGGGGTCAGGGGCGTTCCTACGAGCAGTACTTC
TRBV7-2	16	-	-	TRBJ1-6	CASSMIYTTSSGPLHF	TGTGCCAGCAGCATGATCTACACGACCTCCAGCGGACCCCTCCACTTT
TRBV7-9	13	-	-	TRBJ1-2	CASSLALNYGYTF	TGTGCCAGCAGCTTAGCTCTTAACTATGGCTACACCTTC
TRBV25-1	13	TRBD1	-	TRBJ1-1	CASSAQGATEAFF	TGTGCCAGCAGTGCTCAGGGGGCCACTGAAGCTTTCTTT
TRBV7-9	12	TRBD1	-	TRBJ1-5	CASSLATGAQHF	TGTGCCAGCAGCTTAGCGACAGGGGCCCAGCATTTT
TRBV19	16	TRBD2	few	TRBJ2-1	CASSIAHSGGQNEQFF	TGTGCCAGTAGTATAGCCCATAGCGGGGGGCAGAATGAGCAGTTCTTC
TRBV7-2	16	TRBD2	-	TRBJ2-7	CASSFATSGRVYEQYF	TGTGCCAGCAGCTTTGCAACTAGCGGGAGGGTCTACGAGCAGTACTTC
TRBV5-1	16	TRBD1	-	TRBJ2-5	CASSLAPGQDGGTQYF	TGCGCCAGCAGCTTGGCCCCTGGACAGGATGGCGGGACCCAGTACTTC
TRBV28	15	TRBD1	-	TRBJ1-5	CASSLRQGLSQPQHF	TGTGCCAGCAGCCTACGACAGGGTCTTAGTCAGCCCCAGCATTTT
TRBV4-2	16	TRBD1	-	TRBJ1-6	CASSQTPGQYNSPLHF	TGTGCCAGCAGCCAGACTCCGGGACAGTATAATTCACCCCTCCACTTT
TRBV28	15	-	-	TRBJ2-2	CASGAGQFNTGELFF	TGTGCCAGCGGGGCGGGACAGTTTAACACCGGGGAGCTGTTTTTT
TRBV30	16	TRBD1	-	TRBJ1-5	CAWSATGGLRNQPQHF	TGTGCCTGGAGTGCGACAGGGGGGCTACGGAATCAGCCCCAGCATTTT
TRBV4-2	15	TRBD2	-	TRBJ2-3	CASSQDGTSGREQYF	TGTGCCAGCAGCCAAGATGGGACTAGCGGTCGAGAGCAGTATTTT
TRBV9	12	-	-	TRBJ1-2	CASFAARYGYTF	TGTGCCAGTTTCGCTGCCCGGTATGGCTACACCTTC
TRBV7-2	13	-	-	TRBJ1-2	CASSLERNYGYTF	TGTGCCAGCAGCTTAGAACGGAACTATGGCTACACCTTC
TRBV27	14	-	-	TRBJ2-3	CASSLSSSAVAQYF	TGTGCCAGCAGTTTATCTTCTAGCGCGGTCGCGCAGTATTTT
TRBV5-8	14	-	-	TRBJ1-2	CASSQGLPGYGYTF	TGTGCCAGCAGCCAAGGACTCCCGGGCTATGGCTACACCTTC
TRBV6-5	15	TRBD1	-	TRBJ2-5	CASSYSSTGLETQYF	TGTGCCAGCAGTTACTCCTCGACAGGGTTAGAGACCCAGTACTTC
TRBV11-1	15	-	once	TRBJ1-2	CASSLRGRGVYGYTF	TGTGCCAGCAGCTTACGCGGCAGGGGCGTTTATGGCTACACCTTC
TRBV6-1	15	TRBD2	-	TRBJ2-7	CASSSPGRGGEEQYF	TGTGCCAGCAGTTCTCCGGGACGGGGAGGGGAGGAGCAGTACTTC
TRBV28	16	-	-	TRBJ1-2	CASSFPLSEAGYGYTF	TGTGCCAGCAGTTTTCCACTCAGCGAGGCGGGCTATGGCTACACCTTC
TRBV7-2	15	TRBD1	-	TRBJ2-7	CASSQNPGQGSEQYF	TGTGCCAGCAGCCAAAATCCGGGACAGGGCTCCGAGCAGTACTTC
TRBV5-4	16	TRBD1	-	TRBJ2-3	CASSLWTGGAGDTQYF	TGTGCCAGCAGCTTGTGGACAGGGGGCGCCGGAGATACGCAGTATTTT
TRBV6-6	16	-	few	TRBJ2-3	CASSYLGARGTDTQYF	TGTGCCAGCAGTTACTTGGGGGCGCGGGGCACAGATACGCAGTATTTT
TRBV27	17	TRBD2	-	TRBJ2-3	CASSLYASGGLTDTQYF	TGTGCCAGCAGTTTATACGCAAGCGGGGGGCTCACAGATACGCAGTATTTT
TRBV7-3	15	TRBD2	-	TRBJ2-7	CASSLGAGGKDEQYF	TGTGCCAGCAGCTTAGGAGCGGGGGGGAAGGACGAGCAGTACTTC
TRBV29-1	15	-	-	TRBJ2-1	CSVGHGQRTYNEQFF	TGCAGCGTTGGCCACGGACAGAGGACTTACAATGAGCAGTTCTTC
TRBV28	14	TRBD1	-	TRBJ1-6	CASRRDRVNSPLHF	TGTGCCAGCAGAAGAGACAGGGTTAATTCACCCCTCCACTTT
TRBV7-3	13	-	-	TRBJ1-2	CASSLMAGGGYTF	TGTGCCAGCAGCTTAATGGCAGGAGGGGGCTACACCTTC
TRBV29-1	16	-	-	TRBJ2-3	CSVDGVVSGLTDTQYF	TGCAGCGTTGATGGTGTGGTTAGCGGACTCACAGATACGCAGTATTTT
TRBV10-1	14	TRBD2	-	TRBJ2-7	CASSDQRGGYEQYF	TGCGCCAGCAGTGATCAGCGGGGGGGCTACGAGCAGTACTTC
TRBV5-5	17	TRBD2	-	TRBJ2-1	CASSLELGRGVYNEQFF	TGTGCCAGCAGCTTGGAGTTGGGGCGGGGGGTCTACAATGAGCAGTTCTTC
TRBV29-1	14	-	-	TRBJ2-1	CSVAVLAVKNEQFF	TGCAGCGTTGCGGTACTAGCAGTTAAAAATGAGCAGTTCTTC
TRBV9	14	-	-	TRBJ2-7	CASSVSGLSYEQYF	TGTGCCAGCAGCGTGTCGGGACTCTCCTACGAGCAGTACTTC
TRBV7-8	14	-	-	TRBJ1-1	CASSLGALNTEAFF	TGTGCCAGCAGCTTAGGGGCCTTGAACACTGAAGCTTTCTTT
TRBV27	15	TRBD1	-	TRBJ2-1	CASSFSGQGVHEQFF	TGTGCCAGCAGTTTCTCAGGACAGGGTGTTCATGAGCAGTTCTTC